Below are 11 T cell receptor beta chains sequenced from a single sample in a study of shared clonotypes between healthy human individuals. Measured with immunoSEQ multiplex PCR; TCRdb has only the in-frame clones, and not every one. This sample has some 550,000 clones, with around 97% found just once. The specimen sequenced was naive CD4+ T cells sorted from blood. Regarding subset: CD45RA+ positively selected. Receptors originate from a woman aged 25-40 years in good health.

The gene calls are TRBV9 and TRBJ2-6; D possibly corresponds to TRBD1 (6 bases). Trimming removed 7 bases from V and 4 bases from J, with 12 bases in between. Germline CDR1 reads SGDLS; CDR2 reads YYNGEE. The CDR3 has 14 residues. In DNA, the CDR3 is TGTGCCAGCGAGAGGGGGTCAGGGGCCAACGTCCTGACTTTC. Translated, it gives CASERGSGANVLTF.

The genes are TRBV28 and TRBJ1-1; tentatively, D is TRBD1 (5 bases). CDR1 is MDHEN and CDR2 is SYDVKM in the germline V gene. The CDR3 loop spans 14 amino acids. V lost 3 bases and J 4 bases, leaving 12 bases between the germline ends. The DNA for the CDR3 is TGTGCCAGCAGTTTTCAAGGGGTTGGCACTGAAGCTTTCTTT. Protein product: CASSFQGVGTEAFF.

This rearrangement joins TRBV2 to TRBJ2-5, with D maybe TRBD2 (6 bases). The CDR3 has 17 amino acids. Germline values: CDR1 SNHLY, CDR2 FYNNEI. Trimming removed 0 bases from V and 0 bases from J, with 14 bases in between. Here the CDR3 DNA reads TGTGCCAGCAGTGAAGCCGGGGCAGGGACTCACCAAGAGACCCAGTACTTC. It encodes CASSEAGAGTHQETQYF.

The V and J genes are TRBV10-1 and TRBJ1-5; D perhaps matches TRBD1 (5 bases). Germline CDR1 reads WNHNN; CDR2 reads SYGVQD (reference sequence). With 8 bases removed from V and 1 base from J, the gap between germline ends came to 24 bases. CDR3 size: 18 residues. The CDR3 loop is CASVRGRVGNRSNQPQHF. CDR3 nucleotide sequence: TGCGCCAGCGTTCGGGGACGTGTAGGGAATAGGAGCAATCAGCCCCAGCATTTT.

The V gene is TRBV7-7, the J gene TRBJ1-1, with 7 bases aligning to TRBD1. Germline-derived CDR1 and CDR2 are SSHAT and FNYEAQ (reference sequence). The CDR3 contains 13 residues. V lost 6 bases and J lost 4; bases outside the gene matches: 5. CDR3 nucleotide sequence: TGTGCCAGCAGGTCTCACAGGGGCACTGAAGCTTTCTTT. It specifies CASRSHRGTEAFF.

Only a few counts were recorded for this clone. The chain uses TRBV5-1 and TRBJ2-1; perhaps D is TRBD1 or TRBD2 (6 bases each). From germline, CDR1 is SGHRS and CDR2 YFSETQ. V was cut by 5 bases and J by 2 bases, with 23 bases left in between. The CDR3 covers 18 residues. CDR3: CASRNPTGGPGAYNEQFF. The CDR3 bases are TGCGCCAGCAGGAACCCGACAGGAGGGCCGGGGGCCTACAATGAGCAGTTCTTC.

The CDR3 DNA reads as TGTGCCAGTAGAAAGGGCAGCTTCTCCTACAATGAGCAGTTCTTC. Its protein product is CASRKGSFSYNEQFF. The rearrangement links TRBV7-9 to TRBJ2-1; unclear D gene. The V end was cut by 9 bases, the J end by 0 bases, with 15 bases between. CDR1 is SEHNR, CDR2 FQNEAQ, per germline (reference sequence). The CDR3 has 15 amino acids. The complete variable domain, with remaining parts taken from reference TRBV7-9 and TRBJ2-1, reads DTGVSQNPRHKITKRGQNVTFRCDPISEHNRLYWYRQTLGQGPEFLTYFQNEAQLEKSRLLSDRFSAERPKGSFSTLEIQRTEQGDSAMYLCASRKGSFSYNEQFFGPGTRLTVL.

V usage is TRBV18 and J usage is TRBJ1-1; 9 nucleotides line up with TRBD1. With 1 base clipped from V and 6 bases from J, the junction kept 6 bases outside the gene matches. The CDR3 consists of 15 residues. The germline gives CDR1 KGHSH, CDR2 LQKENI. The CDR3 spells CASSPQDRGSSEAFF. In nucleotides, the CDR3 is TGTGCCAGCTCACCACAGGACAGGGGATCTTCTGAAGCTTTCTTT.

The V call is TRBV28, the J call TRBJ2-1; 14 bases align to TRBD2. Germline V gene sequence: CDR1 MDHEN, CDR2 SYDVKM. J lost 1 base, V lost 5 bases, and 7 bases had no gene match. The CDR3 runs to 18 residues. The CDR3 DNA reads as TGTGCCAGCAGTATCGGGACTAGCGGGAGAAAGTCCTACAATGAGCAGTTCTTC. Protein sequence: CASSIGTSGRKSYNEQFF.

This clone was found a few times. The chain employs TRBV18 and TRBJ1-1; D is unresolved. From germline, CDR1 is KGHSH and CDR2 LQKENI. The CDR3 contains 14 residues. Trimming removed 6 bases from V and 0 bases from J, with 11 bases in between. CDR3 sequence reads: CASSPTVMNTEAFF. CDR3 DNA: TGTGCCAGCTCTCCGACGGTTATGAACACTGAAGCTTTCTTT.

The chain recombines TRBV6-5 with TRBJ2-3, with TRBD2 matching over 7 bases. The V and J ends lost 2 bases and 6 bases, in that order; junction bases with no gene match: 5. Per germline, CDR1 MNHEY and CDR2 SVGAGI. This CDR3 spans 14 amino acids. The CDR3 DNA follows: TGTGCCAGCAGTTACGGGGGAGGGCCGGATACGCAGTATTTT. This encodes CASSYGGGPDTQYF.